A selection of T cell receptor beta chains follows, all from one sample in a study of resident and recirculating memory T cells in vitiligo. Using immunoSEQ multiplex PCR, the repertoire was profiled, and TCRdb retains in-frame clones only, with some absent. This table holds tens of thousands of clones, more than 85% found once. The sample taken for sequencing was blood. These receptors came from a male donor with vitiligo. Each CDR3 is given with its conserved first and last residue. The D gene is left open where the match is weak. Where a row states a size, it is once, few, many or the class of an expanded clone; other rows omit it.

V	D	J	length	size	CDR3	DNA
TRBV5-1	.	TRBJ1-4	17	.	CASSFRGVGATNEKLFF	TGCGCCAGCAGCTTTCGAGGAGTCGGGGCAACTAATGAAAAACTGTTTTTT
TRBV9	.	TRBJ1-6	17	.	CASSVGPPGGGNSPLHF	TGTGCCAGCAGCGTAGGACCCCCCGGGGGGGGTAATTCACCCCTCCACTTT
TRBV5-4	TRBD2	TRBJ2-1	17	.	CASSPVFAGTSPTEQFF	TGTGCCAGCAGCCCAGTTTTCGCCGGGACTAGCCCCACTGAGCAGTTCTTC
TRBV30	TRBD1	TRBJ2-3	14	.	CAWSRQGWADTQYF	TGTGCCTGGAGTAGACAGGGGTGGGCAGATACGCAGTATTTT
TRBV18	TRBD1	TRBJ1-2	14	.	CASSPGQGADGYTF	TGTGCCAGCTCACCAGGACAGGGGGCGGATGGCTACACCTTC
TRBV19	.	TRBJ1-2	14	.	CASSMSVQGYGYTF	TGTGCCAGTAGTATGAGCGTCCAGGGGTATGGCTACACCTTC
TRBV2	.	TRBJ2-3	15	.	CASTGGGVGADTQYF	TGTGCCAGCACCGGAGGTGGGGTAGGAGCAGATACGCAGTATTTT
TRBV2	TRBD1	TRBJ1-4	17	.	CASRDRQGYATNEKLFF	TGTGCCAGCAGAGACAGACAGGGATATGCAACTAATGAAAAACTGTTTTTT
TRBV5-1	TRBD2	TRBJ2-7	15	.	CASSFGLAGGYEQYF	TGCGCCAGCAGCTTTGGACTAGCGGGGGGCTACGAGCAGTACTTC
TRBV2	.	TRBJ2-7	13	.	CASSYSVSYEQYF	TGTGCCAGCAGTTATAGCGTATCCTACGAGCAGTACTTC
TRBV6-1	.	TRBJ2-7	10	.	CASNNYEQYF	TGTGCCAGCAACAACTACGAGCAGTACTTC
TRBV29-1	.	TRBJ2-3	13	.	CSVDYRNTDTQYF	TGCAGCGTTGACTACAGGAACACAGATACGCAGTATTTT
TRBV7-2	.	TRBJ1-3	18	.	CASSLGWELGASGNTIYF	TGTGCCAGCAGCTTAGGTTGGGAGTTGGGGGCCTCTGGAAACACCATATATTTT
TRBV9	.	TRBJ2-3	15	.	CASSVDPTSTDTQYF	TGTGCCAGCAGCGTAGACCCGACTAGCACAGATACGCAGTATTTT
TRBV10-3	TRBD1	TRBJ1-1	14	.	CATRTTGLNTEAFF	TGTGCCACCAGAACGACAGGGTTGAACACTGAAGCTTTCTTT
TRBV2	TRBD2	TRBJ2-2	15	.	CASRLAGGNTGELFF	TGTGCCAGCAGATTAGCGGGGGGGAACACCGGGGAGCTGTTTTTT
TRBV4-1	.	TRBJ1-2	17	.	CASSHYATGRGYRGYTF	TGCGCCAGCAGCCACTACGCAACGGGGCGGGGGTATCGTGGCTACACCTTC
TRBV11-2	TRBD1	TRBJ1-2	13	.	CASSPDRASGYTF	TGTGCCAGCAGCCCCGACAGGGCCTCTGGCTACACCTTC
TRBV19	TRBD1	TRBJ2-1	14	.	CASSPGTGTNEQFF	TGTGCCAGTAGTCCCGGGACAGGGACGAATGAGCAGTTCTTC
TRBV6-5	TRBD1	TRBJ2-7	14	.	CASSRDRVRSEQYF	TGTGCCAGCAGTCGAGACAGGGTGCGATCCGAGCAGTACTTC
TRBV27	TRBD1	TRBJ1-6	15	once	CASSLRTGGGTPLHF	TGTGCCAGCAGTCTCCGGACAGGGGGGGGTACACCCCTCCACTTT
TRBV7-3	TRBD2	TRBJ2-1	15	.	CASSLLLAGGNEQFF	TGTGCCAGCAGCCTACTACTAGCGGGGGGCAATGAGCAGTTCTTC
TRBV7-9	.	TRBJ1-2	14	.	CASSRAGSNYGYTF	TGTGCCAGCAGCCGGGCAGGGTCTAACTATGGCTACACCTTC